This is a list of T cell receptor beta chains from one sample in a study of cytomegalovirus exposure and HLA in healthy donors. Assay: immunoSEQ multiplex PCR; the TCRdb copy retains only in-frame clones and omits some. The repertoire consists of 190,000 or so clones, with 83% occurring once and the leading ten covering over 1.5%. Material for sequencing was PBMCs. These receptors were obtained from a man aged 50-59 years in good health and CMV-seronegative. Both conserved end residues are part of each CDR3. D genes are given only for firm matches. Size is stated for part of the rows, as once, few or many counts, or as a class when the clone is expanded.

TRBD2,.,TRBV4-2,TRBJ2-5,CASSPRLAGEEETQYF,TGTGCCAGCAGCCCCCGACTAGCGGGGGAAGAAGAGACCCAGTACTTC
.,few,TRBV11-1,TRBJ1-2,CASSLRGGYTF,TGTGCCAGCAGCCTAAGGGGAGGCTACACCTTC
.,.,TRBV28,TRBJ2-2,CASSLGRTGELFF,TGTGCCAGCAGTTTAGGGAGGACCGGGGAGCTGTTTTTT
.,once,TRBV11-2,TRBJ1-6,CASSLSVETSPLHF,TGTGCCAGCAGCTTATCAGTGGAGACTTCACCCCTCCACTTT
TRBD1,.,TRBV5-1,TRBJ1-5,CASSIGQGPNQPQHF,TGCGCCAGCAGCATAGGACAGGGCCCCAATCAGCCCCAGCATTTT
.,.,TRBV7-9,TRBJ2-7,CASSLVGPAGGAEQYF,TGTGCCAGCAGCTTAGTCGGTCCGGCAGGTGGGGCCGAGCAGTACTTC
TRBD2,.,TRBV19,TRBJ2-2,CAIRLAANTGELFF,TGTGCCATCAGACTAGCGGCGAACACCGGGGAGCTGTTTTTT
.,.,TRBV19,TRBJ2-7,CASSIQGYEQYF,TGTGCCAGTAGTATACAGGGCTACGAGCAGTACTTC
TRBD2,.,TRBV11-3,TRBJ2-5,CASSLGGSGGPRETQYF,TGTGCCAGCAGCTTAGGTGGTAGCGGGGGGCCACGGGAGACCCAGTACTTC
.,.,TRBV28,TRBJ1-3,CASNGGAGNTIYF,TGTGCCAGCAATGGGGGGGCTGGAAACACCATATATTTT
.,.,TRBV30,TRBJ2-3,CAWSDSSHVTDTQYF,TGTGCCTGGAGTGACAGTTCGCACGTAACAGATACGCAGTATTTT
TRBD1,.,TRBV11-2,TRBJ2-5,CASSRDRGGETQYF,TGTGCCAGCAGCCGGGACAGGGGGGGGGAGACCCAGTACTTC
TRBD2,once,TRBV10-3,TRBJ2-7,CAISSSGSGSYEQYF,TGTGCCATCAGTAGTAGCGGGAGTGGGTCCTACGAGCAGTACTTC
.,.,TRBV18,TRBJ2-3,CASSPKDTQYF,TGTGCCAGCTCACCTAAAGATACGCAGTATTTT
.,few,TRBV21-1,TRBJ1-5,CARSRKEGARQPQHF,TGTGCCAGAAGTCGGAAAGAAGGGGCCCGGCAGCCCCAGCATTTT
.,.,TRBV28,TRBJ1-5,CASSPPPGGNQPQHF,TGTGCCAGCAGTCCACCCCCCGGGGGGAATCAGCCCCAGCATTTT